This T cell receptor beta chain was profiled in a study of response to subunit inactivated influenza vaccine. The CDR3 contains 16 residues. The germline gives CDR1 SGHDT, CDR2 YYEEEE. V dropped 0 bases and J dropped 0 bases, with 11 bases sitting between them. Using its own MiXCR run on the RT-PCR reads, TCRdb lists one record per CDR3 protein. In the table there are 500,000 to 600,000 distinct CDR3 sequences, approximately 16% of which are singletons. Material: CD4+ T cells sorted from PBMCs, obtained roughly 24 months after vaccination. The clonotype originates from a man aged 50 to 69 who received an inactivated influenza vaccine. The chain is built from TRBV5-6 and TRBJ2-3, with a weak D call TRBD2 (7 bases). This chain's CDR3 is CASSLASGTSTDTQYF. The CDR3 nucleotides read TGTGCCAGCAGCTTGGCCAGCGGGACAAGCACAGATACGCAGTATTTT.